This T cell receptor (beta chain) was recorded in a study of blood T cell repertoires in COVID-19 (dated by TCRdb to the early 2020s). A note on the overall study: Collaborator samples came from the United States, Italy and Spain and covered acute and convalescent phases of COVID-19. The prospective study material was composed of cDNA or gDNA derived from T cells, B-cell-depleted T cells, or PBMCs. Subjects who had been exposed to COVID-19, were actively infected with it, or had recovered from it provided the deeply sampled blood TCRbeta repertoires that made up the dataset. The repertoires were released in a freely available public database meant as a resource for research on the immune response to SARS-CoV-2. The samples were drawn from the first 160 participants of the ongoing ImmuneRACE study and from 1,254 subjects provided by 6 global collaborators. The sample metadata nearly always contained a de-identified subject ID, COVID-19 status, age in years and sex. Where HLA class I and class II types were available, the types were taken from metadata supplied by the sample provider, not from assay-based typing. Overall study results and their limits: The amount of clinical and demographic metadata varied by source and participant and was provided uncurated.

As regards this clone: The antigen this receptor binds is unknown. There are no base qualities to consult, and no much larger clone falls within one base.

The immunoSEQ Assay, a bias-controlled multiplex PCR, was used to amplify TCRbeta CDR3 regions from genomic DNA. As for the authors' bioinformatics: The number of nucleated cells in each sample was estimated from the amplification of reference gene primers within the assay. To quantify the absolute abundance of each unique TCRbeta CDR3 rearrangement, sequence reads were collapsed and filtered. For each sample, productive Simpson clonality was calculated as the square root of Simpson's diversity index across productive rearrangements. TCRdb's version of the immuneACCESS table is confined to in-frame rearrangements and falls short of the full clone set. An unresolved V gene accounts for under half of the shortfall where checked; the remainder is of unknown origin. V and J calls and clone size are given by that table; D and trimming were obtained from the DNA. Present in this sample are hundreds of thousands of clones, 70% to 90% of which were seen just once. The ten largest clonotypes hold about 14% of the sample.

Enrolling through a virtual design, the prospective study's participants ranged in age from roughly 18 to 95 years and lived across around 25 United States geographic areas. In the prospective study, cohorts were assigned on the basis of participant-reported clinical history obtained from a screening survey and a study questionnaire. In the prospective study, mobile phlebotomists collected whole blood, serum and a nasopharyngeal or oropharyngeal swab from each participant. Prospective study participants could optionally give additional blood draws and questionnaires over a roughly 2-month period. Before DNA extraction, prospective study blood samples were shipped either frozen or at room temperature. A distance of 15 bases separates the germline ends of V and J, which lose 4 bases and 3 bases respectively. CDR1 MDHEN and CDR2 SYDVKM were looked up in the germline V gene. Its CDR3 holds 15 amino acids, cysteine through phenylalanine. The CDR3 DNA has 45 bases and is translated from base 1.

The rearranged chain carries TRBV28 and TRBJ1-2; the D gene is unclear. Sequencing was carried out using PBMCs or T cells enriched from blood (not recorded which). The origin of this receptor is a woman between 50 and 59 years old with acute COVID-19. The CDR3 has the sequence CASSSPGSVDYGYTF. The DNA sequence is as follows: TGTGCCAGCAGTTCACCCGGGTCGGTGGACTATGGCTACACCTTC.